This TCR beta chain was recorded in a study of OX40 agonist ivuxolimab in advanced cancers. Study-level background: The mean age was about 57 years, ranging from about 20 to 85, with around four fifths of participants male.

Generated by immunoSEQ multiplex PCR, the TCRdb table keeps only in-frame clones and is missing some. Among some 66,000 clones listed, around 83% were seen once. Comments on this clone: Antigen unknown.

Study-level findings and limits: Doses of 0.1 to 3.0 mg/kg were accompanied by clonal expansion of CD4+ and CD8+ blood T cells by week 6.

People who had autoimmune disease history or systemic immunosuppression were excluded. From germline, CDR1 is MNHEY and CDR2 SMNVEV (reference sequence). Deletions cut 8 bases from V and 1 base from J, with 17 bases between. This CDR3 is 15 amino acids long. The sequences come from CD4+ or CD8+ T cells sorted from blood, collected in a trial of the OX40 agonist ivuxolimab. The receptor was derived from an adult with an advanced solid tumor such as melanoma, head and neck, liver or kidney cancer. The V call is TRBV27, the J call TRBJ1-1; D not certain. The CDR3 DNA reads as TGTGCCAGCTTCTTACTCCCATGGAAGAACACTGAAGCTTTCTTT. Protein: CASFLLPWKNTEAFF.